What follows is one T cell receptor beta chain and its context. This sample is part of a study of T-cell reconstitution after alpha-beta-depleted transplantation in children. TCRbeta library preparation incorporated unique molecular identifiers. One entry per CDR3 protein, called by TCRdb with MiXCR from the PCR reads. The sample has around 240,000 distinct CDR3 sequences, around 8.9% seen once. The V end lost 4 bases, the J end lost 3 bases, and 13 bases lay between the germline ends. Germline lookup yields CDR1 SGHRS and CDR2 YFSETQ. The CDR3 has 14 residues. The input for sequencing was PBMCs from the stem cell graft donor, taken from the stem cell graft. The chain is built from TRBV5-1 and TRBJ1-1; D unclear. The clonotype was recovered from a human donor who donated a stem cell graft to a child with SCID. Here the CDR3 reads CASSLSFVDTEAFF. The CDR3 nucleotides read TGCGCCAGCAGCCTCTCTTTTGTCGACACTGAAGCTTTCTTT. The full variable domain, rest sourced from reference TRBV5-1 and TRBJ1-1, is KAGVTQTPRYLIKTRGQQVTLSCSPISGHRSVSWYQQTPGQGLQFLFEYFSETQRNKGNFPGRFSGRQFSNSRSEMNVSTLELGDSALYLCASSLSFVDTEAFFGQGTRLTVV.